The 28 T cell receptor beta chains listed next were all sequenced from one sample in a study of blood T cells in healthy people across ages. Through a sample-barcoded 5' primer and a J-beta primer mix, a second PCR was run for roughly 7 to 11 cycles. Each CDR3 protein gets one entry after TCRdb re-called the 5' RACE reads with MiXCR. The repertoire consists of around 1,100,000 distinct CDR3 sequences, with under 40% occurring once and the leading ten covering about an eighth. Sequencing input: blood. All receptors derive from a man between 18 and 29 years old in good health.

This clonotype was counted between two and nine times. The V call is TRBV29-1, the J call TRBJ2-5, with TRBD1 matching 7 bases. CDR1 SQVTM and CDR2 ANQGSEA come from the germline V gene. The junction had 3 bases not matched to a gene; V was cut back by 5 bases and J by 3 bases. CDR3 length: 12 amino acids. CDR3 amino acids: CSVLGQEETQYF. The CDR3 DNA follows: TGCAGCGTTCTTGGACAGGAAGAGACCCAGTACTTC. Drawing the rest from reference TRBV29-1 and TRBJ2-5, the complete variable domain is SAVISQKPSRDICQRGTSLTIQCQVDSQVTMMFWYRQQPGQSLTLIATANQGSEATYESGFVIDKFPISRPNLTFSTLTVSNMSPEDSSIYLCSVLGQEETQYFGPGTRLLVL.

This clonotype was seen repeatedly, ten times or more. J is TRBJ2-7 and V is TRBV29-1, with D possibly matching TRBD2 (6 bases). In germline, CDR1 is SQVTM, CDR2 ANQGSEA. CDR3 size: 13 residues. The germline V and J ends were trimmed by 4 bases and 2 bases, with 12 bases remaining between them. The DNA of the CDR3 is TGCAGCGTTGGCGTGGGGGGAGCCTACGAGCAGTACTTC. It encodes CSVGVGGAYEQYF.

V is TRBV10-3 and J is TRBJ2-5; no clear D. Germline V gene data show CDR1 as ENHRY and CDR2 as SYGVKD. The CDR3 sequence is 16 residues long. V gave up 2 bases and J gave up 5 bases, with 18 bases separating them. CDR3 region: CAISEEVGSRAETQYF. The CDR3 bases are TGTGCCATCAGTGAGGAGGTCGGATCCCGAGCGGAGACCCAGTACTTC.

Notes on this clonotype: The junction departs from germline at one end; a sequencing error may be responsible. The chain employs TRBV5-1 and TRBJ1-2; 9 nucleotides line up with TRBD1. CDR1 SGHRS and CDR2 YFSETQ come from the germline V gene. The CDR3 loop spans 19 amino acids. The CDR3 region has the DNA TGCGCCAGCGGCTTGGCCCCACAACGGTTTAGGGACAGGGACTATGGCTACACCTTC. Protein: CASGLAPQRFRDRDYGYTF.

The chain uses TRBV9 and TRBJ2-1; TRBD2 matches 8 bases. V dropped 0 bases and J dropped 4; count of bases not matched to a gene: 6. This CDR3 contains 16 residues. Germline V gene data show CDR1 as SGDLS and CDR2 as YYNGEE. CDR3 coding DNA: TGTGCCAGCAGCGTAGCCGCGGCTAGCGGGTACAATGAGCAGTTCTTC. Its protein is CASSVAAASGYNEQFF.

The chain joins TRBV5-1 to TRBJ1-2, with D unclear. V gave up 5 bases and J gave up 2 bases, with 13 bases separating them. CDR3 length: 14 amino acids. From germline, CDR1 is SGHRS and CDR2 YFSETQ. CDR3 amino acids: CASRAVIANYGYTF. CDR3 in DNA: TGCGCCAGCAGGGCCGTAATCGCCAACTATGGCTACACCTTC.

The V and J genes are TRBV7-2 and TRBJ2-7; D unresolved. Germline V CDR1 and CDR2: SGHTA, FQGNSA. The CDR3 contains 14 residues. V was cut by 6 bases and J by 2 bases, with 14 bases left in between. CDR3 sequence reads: CASRTRAGPYEQYF. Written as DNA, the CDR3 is TGTGCCAGCAGGACGAGAGCAGGCCCCTACGAGCAGTACTTC.

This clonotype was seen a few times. CDR3 sequence reads: CASSRTGTSSYNSPLHF. The CDR3 DNA follows: TGTGCCAGCAGCCGGACAGGAACTAGCTCCTATAATTCACCCCTCCACTTT. The chain is built from TRBV27 and TRBJ1-6, with 7 bases that match TRBD1. The germline CDR1 and CDR2 sequences are MNHEY and SMNVEV (reference sequence). V was clipped by 6 bases and J by 0 bases; unmatched bases: 8. This CDR3 comprises 17 residues.

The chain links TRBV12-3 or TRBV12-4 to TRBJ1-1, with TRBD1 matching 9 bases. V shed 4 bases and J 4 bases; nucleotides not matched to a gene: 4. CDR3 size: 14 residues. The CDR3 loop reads CASSSYRGPTEAFF. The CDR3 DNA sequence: TGTGCCAGCAGTTCATACAGGGGGCCCACTGAAGCTTTCTTT.

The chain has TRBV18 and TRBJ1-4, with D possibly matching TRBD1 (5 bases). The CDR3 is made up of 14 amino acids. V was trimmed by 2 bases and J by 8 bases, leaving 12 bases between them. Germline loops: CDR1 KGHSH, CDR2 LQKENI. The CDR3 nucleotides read TGTGCCAGCTCACCAACGCGCCCAGGGGAAAAACTGTTTTTT. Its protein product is CASSPTRPGEKLFF.

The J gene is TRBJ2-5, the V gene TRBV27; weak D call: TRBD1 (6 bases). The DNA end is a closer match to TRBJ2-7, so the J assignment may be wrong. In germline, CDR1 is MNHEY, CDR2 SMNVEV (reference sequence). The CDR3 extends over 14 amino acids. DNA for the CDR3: TGTGCCAGCAGTTTAGGGTACAGGGAAGGCGAGCAGTACTTC. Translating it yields CASSLGYREGEQYF.

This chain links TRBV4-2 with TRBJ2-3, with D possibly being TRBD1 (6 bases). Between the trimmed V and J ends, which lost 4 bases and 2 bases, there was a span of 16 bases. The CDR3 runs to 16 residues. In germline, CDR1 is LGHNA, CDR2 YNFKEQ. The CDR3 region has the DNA TGTGCCAGCAGCCGTGAACAGGGAGATACCACAGATACGCAGTATTTT. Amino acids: CASSREQGDTTDTQYF.

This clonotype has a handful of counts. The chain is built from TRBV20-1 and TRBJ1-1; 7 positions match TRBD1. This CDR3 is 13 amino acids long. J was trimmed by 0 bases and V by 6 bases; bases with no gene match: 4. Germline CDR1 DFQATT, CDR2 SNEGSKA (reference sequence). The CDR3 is CSAPDRMNTEAFF. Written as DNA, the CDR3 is TGCAGTGCCCCGGACAGGATGAACACTGAAGCTTTCTTT.

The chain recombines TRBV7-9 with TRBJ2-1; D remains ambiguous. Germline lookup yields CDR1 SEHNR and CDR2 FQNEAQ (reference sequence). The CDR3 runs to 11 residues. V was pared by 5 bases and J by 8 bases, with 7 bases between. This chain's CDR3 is CASSILYEQFF. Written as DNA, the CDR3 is TGTGCCAGCAGCATCCTATATGAGCAGTTCTTC.

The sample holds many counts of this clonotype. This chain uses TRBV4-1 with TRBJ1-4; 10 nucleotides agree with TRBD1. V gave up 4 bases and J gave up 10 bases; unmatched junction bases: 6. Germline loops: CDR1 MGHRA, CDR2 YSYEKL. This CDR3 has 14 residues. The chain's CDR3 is CASSPGQGGGKLFF. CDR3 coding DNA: TGCGCCAGCAGCCCCGGACAGGGGGGAGGAAAACTGTTTTTT.

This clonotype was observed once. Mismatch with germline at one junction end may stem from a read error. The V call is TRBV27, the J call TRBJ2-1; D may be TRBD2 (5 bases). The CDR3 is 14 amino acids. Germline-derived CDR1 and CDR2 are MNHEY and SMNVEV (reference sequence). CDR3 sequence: CAGSLAVTDYEQFF. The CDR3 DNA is TGTGCCGGCAGTTTAGCCGTAACGGACTATGAGCAGTTCTTC.

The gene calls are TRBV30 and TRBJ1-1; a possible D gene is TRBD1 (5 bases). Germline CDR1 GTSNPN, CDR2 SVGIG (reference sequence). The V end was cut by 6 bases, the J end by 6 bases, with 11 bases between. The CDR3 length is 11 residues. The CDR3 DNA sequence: TGTGCCTGTAATCTGGGGGCTGAAGCTTTCTTT. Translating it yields CACNLGAEAFF.

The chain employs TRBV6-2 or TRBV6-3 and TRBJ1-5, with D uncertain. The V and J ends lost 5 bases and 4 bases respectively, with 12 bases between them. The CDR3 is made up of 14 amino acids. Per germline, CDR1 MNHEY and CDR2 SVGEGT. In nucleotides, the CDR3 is TGTGCCAGCAGTCCTGACGTGGAGAATCAGCCCCAGCATTTT. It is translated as CASSPDVENQPQHF.

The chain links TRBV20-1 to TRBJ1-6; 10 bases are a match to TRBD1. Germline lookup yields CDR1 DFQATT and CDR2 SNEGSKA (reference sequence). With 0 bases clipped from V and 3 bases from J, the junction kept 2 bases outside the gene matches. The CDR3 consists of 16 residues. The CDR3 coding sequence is TGCAGTGCTAGAGATCGGACAGGGGGCTATAATTCACCCCTCCACTTT. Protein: CSARDRTGGYNSPLHF.

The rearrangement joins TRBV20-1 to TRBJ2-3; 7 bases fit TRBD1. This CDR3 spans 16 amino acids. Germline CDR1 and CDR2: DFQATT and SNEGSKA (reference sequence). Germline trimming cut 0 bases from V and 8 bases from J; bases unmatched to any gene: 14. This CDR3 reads CSARDGITGQAGTQYF. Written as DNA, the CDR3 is TGCAGTGCTAGAGACGGGATCACCGGACAGGCCGGTACGCAGTATTTT.

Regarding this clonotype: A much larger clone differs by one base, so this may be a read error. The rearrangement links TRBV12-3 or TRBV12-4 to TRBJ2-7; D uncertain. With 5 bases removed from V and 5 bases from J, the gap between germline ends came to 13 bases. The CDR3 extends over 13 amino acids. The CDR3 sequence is CASSPSTADEQYF. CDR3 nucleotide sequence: TGTGCCAGCAGTCCTTCCACAGCCGACGAGCAGTACTTC.

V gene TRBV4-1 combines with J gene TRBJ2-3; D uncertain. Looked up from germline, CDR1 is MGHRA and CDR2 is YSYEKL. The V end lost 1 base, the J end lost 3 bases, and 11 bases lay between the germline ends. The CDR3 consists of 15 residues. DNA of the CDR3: TGCGCCAGCAGCCAAGGCGCGATTCATACAGATACGCAGTATTTT. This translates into CASSQGAIHTDTQYF.

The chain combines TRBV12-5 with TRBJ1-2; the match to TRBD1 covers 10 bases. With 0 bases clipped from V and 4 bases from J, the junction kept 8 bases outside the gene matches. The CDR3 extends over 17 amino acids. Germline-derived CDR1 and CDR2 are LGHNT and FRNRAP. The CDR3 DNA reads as TGTGCTAGTGGTTTGGTCCGCGGGACAGGGGACATCTATGGCTACACCTTC. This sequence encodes CASGLVRGTGDIYGYTF.

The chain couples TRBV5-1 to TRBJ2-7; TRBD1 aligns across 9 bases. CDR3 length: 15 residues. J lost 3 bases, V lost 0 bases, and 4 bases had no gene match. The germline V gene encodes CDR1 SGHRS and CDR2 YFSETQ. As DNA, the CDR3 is TGCGCCAGCAGCTTGGGGGACAGGGATCTCTACGAGCAGTACTTC. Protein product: CASSLGDRDLYEQYF.

This CDR3 reads CASSYYRDRATEAFF. CDR3 nucleotides: TGTGCCAGCAGTTATTACCGGGACAGGGCGACTGAAGCTTTCTTT. The chain links TRBV6-2 or TRBV6-3 to TRBJ1-1; TRBD1 agrees at 9 bases. Germline CDR1 and CDR2: MNHEY and SVGEGT. V was pared by 3 bases and J by 5 bases, with 7 bases of the junction left unmatched. The CDR3 contains 15 residues.

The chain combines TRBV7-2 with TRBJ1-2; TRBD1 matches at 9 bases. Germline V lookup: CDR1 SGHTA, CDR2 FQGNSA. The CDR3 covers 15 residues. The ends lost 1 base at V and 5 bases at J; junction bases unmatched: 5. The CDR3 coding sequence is TGTGCCAGCAGCTTAGGGGCCGGACAGGGGTATGGCTACACCTTC. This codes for CASSLGAGQGYGYTF.

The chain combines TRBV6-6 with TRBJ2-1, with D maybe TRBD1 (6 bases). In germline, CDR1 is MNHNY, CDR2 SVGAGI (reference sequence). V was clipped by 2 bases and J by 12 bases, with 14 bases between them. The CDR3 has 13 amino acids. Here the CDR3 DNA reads TGTGCCAGCAGTTACAGGGGGAGATTGGGGCAGTTCTTC. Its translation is CASSYRGRLGQFF.

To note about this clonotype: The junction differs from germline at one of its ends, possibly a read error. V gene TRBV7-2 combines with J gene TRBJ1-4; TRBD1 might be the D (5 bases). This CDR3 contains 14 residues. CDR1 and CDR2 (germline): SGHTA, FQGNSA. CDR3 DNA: TGTGCCAGCAGCTTAAGGGGATCCAATGGAAAACTGTTTTTT. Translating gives CASSLRGSNGKLFF. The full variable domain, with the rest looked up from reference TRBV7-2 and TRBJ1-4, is GAGVSQSPSNKVTEKGKDVELRCDPISGHTALYWYRQSLGQGLEFLIYFQGNSAPDKSGLPSDRFSAERTGGSVSTLTIQRTQQEDSAVYLCASSLRGSNGKLFFGSGTQLSVL.